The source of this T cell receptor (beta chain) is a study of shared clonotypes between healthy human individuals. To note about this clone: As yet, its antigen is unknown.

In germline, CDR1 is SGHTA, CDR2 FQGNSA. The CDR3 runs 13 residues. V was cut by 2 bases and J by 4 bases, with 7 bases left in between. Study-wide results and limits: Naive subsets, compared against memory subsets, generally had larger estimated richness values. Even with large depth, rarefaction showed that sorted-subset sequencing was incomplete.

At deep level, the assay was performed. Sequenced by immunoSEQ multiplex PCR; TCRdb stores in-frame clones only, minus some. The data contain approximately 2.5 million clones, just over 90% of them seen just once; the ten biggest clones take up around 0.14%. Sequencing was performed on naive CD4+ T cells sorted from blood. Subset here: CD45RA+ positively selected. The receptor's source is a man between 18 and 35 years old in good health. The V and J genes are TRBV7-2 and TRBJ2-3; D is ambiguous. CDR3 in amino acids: CASSLRPPDTQYF. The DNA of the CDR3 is TGTGCCAGCAGCTTACGCCCGCCAGATACGCAGTATTTT.